This TCR beta chain came from a study of shared clonotypes between healthy human individuals. The data were produced by immunoSEQ multiplex PCR, yet TCRdb's version contains in-frame clones alone and is incomplete. Of roughly 890,000 clones in the sample, around 93% were seen once. This clone was detected ten times or more. In the naive CD8 group, cells lacked CD45RO and were positively selected for CCR7, so terminally differentiated effector memory CD45RA+ cells were left out. This receptor was obtained from a man aged 25-40 years in good health. The sample taken for sequencing was naive CD8+ T cells sorted from blood.

For the CDR3, the DNA is TGTGCCAGCAGTGACGGGACAGCACAAGAGACCCAGTACTTC. As protein: CASSDGTAQETQYF. This chain joins TRBV6-1 and TRBJ2-5; 7 bases map to TRBD1. The CDR3 spans 14 residues. J gave up 2 bases and V 3 bases, and 3 bases lay outside the gene matches. Per the germline V gene, CDR1 is MNHNS and CDR2 is SASEGT.